The present T cell receptor beta chain was sequenced within a study of early T cells in non-severe SARS-CoV-2 infection. Across the whole study: The chains were unpaired, and the sequenced material was bulk RNA from unsorted whole blood. Study-level results: Matching results from VDJdb favored anti-spike CD8 responses, leaving private and CD4 specificities undetected.

The length of the CDR3 is 14 residues. V gave up 2 bases and J gave up 7 bases, with 14 bases separating them. As for this clonotype: Antigen: not known.

Unique molecular identifiers were affixed to single, distinct cDNA molecules. In TCRdb, the 5' RACE reads were re-called with MiXCR into one record per CDR3 protein. Altogether tens of thousands of distinct CDR3 sequences are present, 14% to 15% being singletons, with the ten largest covering 5.5% to 7%. The chain is built from TRBV12-3 or TRBV12-4 and TRBJ1-1, with a weak D call TRBD1 (6 bases). This clonotype was sampled from an adult who was a healthcare worker with PCR-confirmed SARS-CoV-2 infection or an uninfected control (not recorded which). The material sequenced was whole blood. In DNA, the CDR3 is TGTGCCAGCAGTTTAAGAGGGGGGAGGATTGAAGCTTTCTTT. Amino acid sequence: CASSLRGGRIEAFF.